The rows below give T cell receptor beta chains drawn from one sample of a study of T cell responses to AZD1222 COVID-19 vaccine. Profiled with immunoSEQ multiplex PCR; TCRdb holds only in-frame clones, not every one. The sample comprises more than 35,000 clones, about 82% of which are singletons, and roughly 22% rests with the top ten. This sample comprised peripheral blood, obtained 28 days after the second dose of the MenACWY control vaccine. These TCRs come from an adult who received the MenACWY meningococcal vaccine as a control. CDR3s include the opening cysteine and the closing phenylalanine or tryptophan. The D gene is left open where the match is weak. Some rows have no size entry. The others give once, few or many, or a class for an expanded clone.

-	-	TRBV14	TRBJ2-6	TGTGCCAGCAGCCAAGTTGGGCAGCCCTCTGGGGCCAACGTCCTGACTTTC	CASSQVGQPSGANVLTF
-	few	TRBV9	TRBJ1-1	TGTGCCAGCAGCGTAGCTGGAGAGGGGACTGAAGCTTTCTTT	CASSVAGEGTEAFF
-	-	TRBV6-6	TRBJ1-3	TGTGCCAGCAGAGACCCTCAGGGTGGAAACACCATATATTTT	CASRDPQGGNTIYF
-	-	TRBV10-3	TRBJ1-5	TGTGCCATCAGCGGGGAGAGCAATCAGCCCCAGCATTTT	CAISGESNQPQHF
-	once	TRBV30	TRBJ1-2	TGTGCCTGCGGGACACAGGAGGAATATGGCTACACCTTC	CACGTQEEYGYTF
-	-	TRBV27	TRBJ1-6	TGTGCCAGCAGTGGACAACGATATAATTCACCCCTCCACTTT	CASSGQRYNSPLHF
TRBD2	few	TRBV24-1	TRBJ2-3	TGTGCCACCAGTGACCCGGGACTAGCGGGATCCTTAGATACGCAGTATTTT	CATSDPGLAGSLDTQYF
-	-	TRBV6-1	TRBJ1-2	TGTGCCAGCAGTGAGCGGCCGCGCTCAGGGGACGGCTACACCTTC	CASSERPRSGDGYTF
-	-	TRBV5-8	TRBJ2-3	TGTGCCAGCAGCTTGGGCCAGCGGGTGCTCACAGATACGCAGTATTTT	CASSLGQRVLTDTQYF
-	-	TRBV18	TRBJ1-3	TGTGCCAGCTCACCAGGTCAAAGCTTCTCTGGAAACACCATATATTTT	CASSPGQSFSGNTIYF
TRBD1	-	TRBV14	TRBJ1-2	TGTGCCAGCAGTCGTTCTGGGGACAGCCGACACTATGGCTACACCTTC	CASSRSGDSRHYGYTF
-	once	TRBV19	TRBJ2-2	TGTGCCAGTAGTTATTCACCCGACACCGGGGAGCTGTTTTTT	CASSYSPDTGELFF
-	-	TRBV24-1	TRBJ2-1	TGTGCCACCAAAGGCTCAGGGTACAATGAGCAGTTCTTC	CATKGSGYNEQFF
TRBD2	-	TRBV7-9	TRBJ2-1	TGTGCCAGCAGCTTCGGCGGGAGCAAAGATGAGCAGTTCTTC	CASSFGGSKDEQFF
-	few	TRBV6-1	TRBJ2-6	TGTGCCAGCAGTGGGTCCCCCCGGTCCGGGGCCAACGTCCTGACTTTC	CASSGSPRSGANVLTF
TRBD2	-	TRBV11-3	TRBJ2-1	TGTGCCAGCAGCTTCGGCGGGAGCGGGAAACAGTTCTTC	CASSFGGSGKQFF
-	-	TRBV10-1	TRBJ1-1	TGCGCCAGCAGTGATTGGGACGGGAGCGCTTTCTTT	CASSDWDGSAFF
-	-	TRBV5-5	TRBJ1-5	TGTGCCAGCAGCCTTGCGGGGAATCAGCCCCAGCATTTT	CASSLAGNQPQHF
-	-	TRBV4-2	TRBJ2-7	TGTGCCAGCACCCCAGAAACATCTATCGTTGTTGGTTCCTACGAGCAGTACTTC	CASTPETSIVVGSYEQYF
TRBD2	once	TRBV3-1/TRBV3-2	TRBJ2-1	TGTGCCAGCAGCCAAGTCGGAGCGGGAGGGCGGGAGCAGTTCTTC	CASSQVGAGGREQFF
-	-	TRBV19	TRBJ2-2	TGTGCCAGTACCCTTGAGGGGCCCCCGGCTGTAGGGGAGCTGTTTTTT	CASTLEGPPAVGELFF
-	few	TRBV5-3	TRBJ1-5	TGTGCCAGAAGCCCCAGGCGGAATCAGCCCCAGCATTTT	CARSPRRNQPQHF
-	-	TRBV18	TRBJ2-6	TGTGCCAGCTCGGGAGCCACAGCCTTCTCTGGGGCCAACGTCCTGACTTTC	CASSGATAFSGANVLTF
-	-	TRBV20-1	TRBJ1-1	TGCAGTGCTAGTGGGGTAGGGACGGGGACTGAAGCTTTCTTT	CSASGVGTGTEAFF
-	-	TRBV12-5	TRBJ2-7	TGTGCTAGTCGCGGACAGCTTTTCTACGAGCAGTACTTC	CASRGQLFYEQYF
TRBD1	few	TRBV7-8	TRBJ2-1	TGTGCCAGCAGCTTAGAAGGGCAGGGGGTCTACAATGAGCAGTTCTTC	CASSLEGQGVYNEQFF
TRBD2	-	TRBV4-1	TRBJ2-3	TGCGCCAGCAGCCAAGATGGGAGGGGTAGTACGCAGTATTTT	CASSQDGRGSTQYF
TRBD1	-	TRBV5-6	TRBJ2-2	TGTGCCAGCAGCCCAAGGGGGACAGGGGTACTCACCGGGGAGCTGTTTTTT	CASSPRGTGVLTGELFF
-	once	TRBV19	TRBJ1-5	TGTGCCAGTAGTAACGACGACAGACCAAATCAGCCCCAGCATTTT	CASSNDDRPNQPQHF
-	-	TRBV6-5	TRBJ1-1	TGTGCCAGCAGTACCTCCTGGGACACTGAAGCTTTCTTT	CASSTSWDTEAFF
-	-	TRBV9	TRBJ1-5	TGTGCCAGCAGCGTAGATCCGAATCAGCCCCAGCATTTT	CASSVDPNQPQHF
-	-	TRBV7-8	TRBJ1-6	TGTGCCAGCAGGGATCCGTATTCACCCCTCCACTTT	CASRDPYSPLHF
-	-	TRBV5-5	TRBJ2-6	TGTGCCAGCAGCTTGTCAGGGTCTGGGGCCAACGTCCTGACTTTC	CASSLSGSGANVLTF
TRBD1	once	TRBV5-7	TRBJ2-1	TGTGCCAGCAGCCTGGCGCCCTGGACAGGCGATGAGGAGCAGTTCTTC	CASSLAPWTGDEEQFF
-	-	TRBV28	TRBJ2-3	TGTGCCAGCAGCACCAGGGCGCCCGATACGCAGTATTTT	CASSTRAPDTQYF
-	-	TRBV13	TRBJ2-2	TGTGCCAGCAGCTTAGGCCTAGGGAACACCGGGGAGCTGTTTTTT	CASSLGLGNTGELFF
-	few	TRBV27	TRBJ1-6	TGTGCCAGCAGTTTGACGGGGGATTCACCCCTCCACTTT	CASSLTGDSPLHF
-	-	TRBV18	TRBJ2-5	TGTGCCAGCTCACCCATACAGGTGGGGCAAGAGACCCAGTACTTC	CASSPIQVGQETQYF
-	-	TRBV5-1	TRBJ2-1	TGCGCCAGCAGCTTGGTTGTCAGGGTTGAGGAGAATGAGCAGTTCTTC	CASSLVVRVEENEQFF
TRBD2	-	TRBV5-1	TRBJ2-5	TGCGCCAGCAGCTTGGCCTTAACTAGCGGACAAGAGACCCAGTACTTC	CASSLALTSGQETQYF
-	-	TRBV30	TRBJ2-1	TGTGCCTGGAGTGCACCCGACAGCTACAATGAGCAGTTCTTC	CAWSAPDSYNEQFF
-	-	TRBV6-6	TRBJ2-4	TGTGCCTGCAGTCGGAGCGGTCAGGGAAACATTCAGTACTTC	CACSRSGQGNIQYF
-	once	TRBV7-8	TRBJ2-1	TGTGCCAGCAGCTTAGGCCCATGGGTCCAGGGGAATGAGCAGTTCTTC	CASSLGPWVQGNEQFF
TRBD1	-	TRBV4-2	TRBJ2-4	TGTGCCAGCAGTCAGGGGGCGGAGAACATTCAGTACTTC	CASSQGAENIQYF
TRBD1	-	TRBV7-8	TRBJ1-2	TGTGCCAGCAGCTCGAACCGGGACAGCAAAGACTATGGCTACACCTTC	CASSSNRDSKDYGYTF
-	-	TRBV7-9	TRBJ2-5	TGTGCCAGCAGCTTAGGGGAAGAGACCCAGTACTTC	CASSLGEETQYF
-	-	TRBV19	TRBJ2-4	TGTGCCAGTAGTATGGGGGTTGACATTCAGTACTTC	CASSMGVDIQYF
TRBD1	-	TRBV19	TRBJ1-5	TGTGCCATCCCCGGGACAGGGGACACTTTGGGCAATCAGCCCCAGCATTTT	CAIPGTGDTLGNQPQHF
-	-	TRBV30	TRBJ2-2	TGTGCCTGGAGTGTACTGGGGGTGAACACCGGGGAGCTGTTTTTT	CAWSVLGVNTGELFF
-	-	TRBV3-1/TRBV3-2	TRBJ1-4	TGTGCCAGCAGCCAAGAAATGTTGGAGGAAAAACTGTTTTTT	CASSQEMLEEKLFF
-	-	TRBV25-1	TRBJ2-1	TGTGCCAGCAGTGAATGGGGGCCTTCAATGGGTACAGATGAGCAGTTCTTC	CASSEWGPSMGTDEQFF
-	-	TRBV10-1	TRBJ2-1	TGCGCCAGCAGTGAGTCTGGGGCACAGGGTCGCAATGAGCAGTTCTTC	CASSESGAQGRNEQFF